The sequence of this T cell receptor (beta chain) was determined in a study of cytomegalovirus exposure and HLA in healthy donors (TCRdb year 2017). Background on the whole study: An earlier analysis of several hundred of the donors reported 250 to 300 Gb of sequence data and 117 million unique TCR beta sequences from about 179 million T cells. Of the roughly 400 genotyped donors, roughly 80% fell in the genetic ancestry cluster associated with self-reported Caucasian donors. In a later genetic analysis, genome-wide SNP genotypes for 398 of the 666 donors were used, and that subset was treated as a discovery cohort. In an earlier analysis of 587 of the donors, high-throughput TCR beta sequencing was used to judge whether each TCR beta V gene segment behaved as functional or pseudogenic. The study was designed to test whether signatures of past pathogen exposure could be identified by cataloging public T cell receptors. Because of strong linkage in the cohort, roughly five DR-DQ haplotypes were treated as single units for association and clustering. All discovery cohort repertoires had been generated on a single sequencing platform. The T cell repertoires of around 670 subjects were profiled by immunosequencing and related to cytomegalovirus serostatus. Typing coverage varied by locus: about 620-630 donors for A, B, C, DRB1 and DQB1; 500 to 550 for DQA1; around 570 for DPA1; approximately 490 for DPB1. Approximately 310 gigabases of sequencing data and tens of millions of unique TCR sequences were included in an early release covering about 620 HLA-typed donors. Besides the first cohort of around 700 subjects, a separate validation cohort made up of 120 different subjects was used. Donor age, sex, ethnicity and CMV serostatus were compiled alongside the repertoire data. Class I and class II HLA loci were covered by the typing at four-digit resolution. A later analysis re-analyzed previously published TCR beta repertoires from hundreds of donors and added high-resolution HLA genotyping to study TCR occurrence patterns. Across 300 to 400 genotyped donors of the cohort, an average of 235,054 unique TCR beta nucleotide sequences per donor were sequenced, and roughly 17% of those sequences were non-productive. To predict cytomegalovirus infection status, the study brought together high-throughput TCR immunosequencing, statistical association of individual TCRs with disease status, and machine learning. Rather than using new phenotypic data, the later analysis identified candidate immune exposures from TCR beta sequences and from how often those sequences occurred across donors. Study-level results and caveats: Specific HLA alleles were associated with over 15,000 TCR beta sequences at a false discovery rate of 0.05 in a later analysis. Assigning TCR associations to individual alleles was difficult when HLA alleles, especially DR and DQ, strongly co-occurred. The classifier was reported to diagnose cytomegalovirus status with high specificity and sensitivity in both the original cohort and the validation cohort. Linkage disequilibrium might explain the correlated functional status among segregating V segments, but an unknown experimental factor could not be ruled out. It was suggested by the authors that the approach could potentially be generalized to other disease states and immunological phenotypes. Presence/absence analyses assumed roughly uniform sequencing depth across donors, an assumption that may not hold. In a later analysis, TCR association rates were found to vary across HLA loci, with the most associated TCRs seen for DRB1 alleles and the fewest for HLA-C alleles. In a later genetic analysis, fewer N-insertions in productive TCRs were reported among donors in an Asian-associated ancestry cluster than the roughly 700-donor mean. A later analysis reported that several top co-occurrence clusters appeared linked to parvovirus B19, influenza, CMV and Epstein-Barr virus. In an earlier analysis of roughly 500 of the donors, most TCR beta V segments appeared in productive rearrangements about 87% or about 30% of the time, broadly matching IMGT annotations. A cluster of highly shared sequence variants was judged likely to be a technical artifact of the sequencing pipeline. The 87-base-pair reads could not distinguish some IMGT-functional V segments, including TRBV6-2 and TRBV6-3, so those segments were excluded. In a later genetic analysis, a missense DCLRE1C variant was associated with V-gene and J-gene trimming of TCR beta chains, and the association was replicated in an independent cohort. Across donors, most TCR sequences were observed very rarely, whereas some public TCRs were present in many individuals. In a later analysis, HLA-associated TCR beta chains were found to be more clonally expanded and to have lower generation probabilities than equally common non-associated chains. A total of 164 TCR beta chains were listed by the study as associated with cytomegalovirus. Most CMV-associated TCR beta chains appeared to be HLA-restricted in a later analysis, and the HLA associations seemed to be driven largely by CMV exposure. The cohort was sequenced for TCR beta chains only, and without alpha or paired-chain data the features that could be detected were limited. In vitro tests confirmed that three of the cytomegalovirus-associated TCR beta chains recognize cytomegalovirus antigens. For the cohort, immune exposure information was limited to CMV serostatus. Because HLA typing was missing for some donors at each locus, association tests included only the typed subset. A further reported finding was that TCR beta sequences accurately predicted the HLA-A and HLA-B alleles for most subjects in the first cohort. Because counts were too low, some 17 rarely observed V segments, including chromosome 9 orphons, were excluded from the earlier analysis of around 640 of the donors.

Reading from cysteine to phenylalanine, the CDR3 counts 16 amino acids. This entry keeps only the CDR3 DNA: 48 bases, framed from base 1. CDR1 and CDR2 are read off the germline V gene as SGDLS and YYNGEE. From V the trimming removes 7 bases and from J it removes 0 bases, while the gene matches leave 5 bases of the junction unaccounted for. The cohort was made up of hundreds of healthy bone marrow donors. At the time of sampling, all cohort members were nominally healthy, though unrecorded immune exposures were likely present. The donor was CMV seronegative and belonged to the group of 350 to 400 seronegative cohort members. Every donor gave a peripheral blood sample, and the peripheral blood mononuclear cells from that sample were used for TCR beta sequencing. The Qiagen DNeasy Blood Extraction Kit was used to extract genomic DNA from the blood cell samples. Libraries were prepared through the immunoSEQ multiplex PCR assay. For the multiplex PCR, a mixture combining 60 forward primers for TCR Vbeta segments and 13 reverse primers for TCR Jbeta segments was used. Amplification of the CDR3 region of rearranged TCR beta genes was performed with a multiplex PCR assay on genomic DNA. The amplified TCR beta libraries were sequenced on the Illumina HiSeq System as 87-base-pair reads. In the original analysis: A later analysis counted about 80 million unique TCR beta chains across the 650 to 700 repertoires, and some 11 million of these chains were shared by at least two donors. Raw reads were error-corrected and collapsed into unique sequences with a nearest-neighbor algorithm that merged closely related sequences to remove PCR and sequencing errors. CDR3 sequences were aligned to IMGT reference sequences to assign V, D and J gene segments. Each retained sequence needed at least a six-nucleotide match to both a V gene segment and a J gene segment. A rearrangement counted as productive if the CDR3 had no stop codons and remained in frame with V and J, and every other rearrangement counted as non-productive. Following IMGT convention, CDR3 was defined as the stretch from the second conserved V-encoded cysteine up to the conserved J-encoded phenylalanine. The earlier analysis of about 500 of the donors excluded sequences that lacked an unambiguous match to a single V gene segment. In an earlier analysis of around 590 of the donors, a V segment was called functional when productive rearrangements were above 56.7%, and segregating when the standard deviation between donors exceeded 5%. To diagnose cytomegalovirus status from the catalog of TCR beta chain sequences, a statistical classification framework was built. V and J gene assignment, in a later analysis, came from comparing TCR nucleotide sequences with IMGT/GENE-DB human TR gene sequences. A later analysis assigned CDR3 sequences and most-parsimonious VDJ recombination scenarios with the TCRdist pipeline. In a later analysis, each TCR beta chain was defined by its CDR3 amino acid sequence together with its V-gene family, and reads lacking a unique V-gene family were excluded. In a later analysis, around 600 highly shared, low-generation-probability nucleotide sequences were removed to address suspected cross-contamination and a sequencing artifact. In a later analysis, a clonal expansion index for each public chain was calculated from normalized within-repertoire ranks of inferred template counts. In a later analysis, generation probabilities were computed using a VDJ recombination model fitted to out-of-frame rearrangements, and the results were checked against IGoR. In a later analysis, hypergeometric tests were used to score TCR-TCR, TCR-HLA and TCR-CMV co-occurrence, with a repertoire-size bias correction applied to TCR pairs. In a later analysis, false discovery rates were estimated by permuting HLA or CMV assignments 20 times. A later analysis grouped co-occurring TCRs with DBSCAN, adding TCRdist sequence similarity when clustering within HLA-allele-positive subsets. For co-occurrence clustering, repertoires with fewer than 30,000 or more than 120,000 public chains were excluded, along with roughly five repertoires with anomalous nucleotide sharing. TCRdb's version of the immuneACCESS table is confined to in-frame rearrangements and falls short of the full clone set. An unresolved V gene accounts for under half of the shortfall where checked; the remainder is of unknown origin. The V and J calls and clone size come from that table; D and trimming were worked out from the DNA. For this sample there are some 190,000 clones; 70% to 80% appear just once. The ten largest clones capture 1.5% to 2% of the sample.

About this clone: Its antigen remains undetermined. Base qualities are not provided; no much larger clone lies one nucleotide away.

This clonotype originated in a man younger than 35 in good health and CMV-seronegative. The chain employs TRBV9 and TRBJ2-1; 12 of the junction bases match TRBD1. Sequencing was performed on PBMCs. For the CDR3, the sequence is CASGTGGSSSYNEQFF. The nucleotide sequence reads TGTGCCAGCGGGACAGGGGGCTCTAGCTCCTACAATGAGCAGTTCTTC.